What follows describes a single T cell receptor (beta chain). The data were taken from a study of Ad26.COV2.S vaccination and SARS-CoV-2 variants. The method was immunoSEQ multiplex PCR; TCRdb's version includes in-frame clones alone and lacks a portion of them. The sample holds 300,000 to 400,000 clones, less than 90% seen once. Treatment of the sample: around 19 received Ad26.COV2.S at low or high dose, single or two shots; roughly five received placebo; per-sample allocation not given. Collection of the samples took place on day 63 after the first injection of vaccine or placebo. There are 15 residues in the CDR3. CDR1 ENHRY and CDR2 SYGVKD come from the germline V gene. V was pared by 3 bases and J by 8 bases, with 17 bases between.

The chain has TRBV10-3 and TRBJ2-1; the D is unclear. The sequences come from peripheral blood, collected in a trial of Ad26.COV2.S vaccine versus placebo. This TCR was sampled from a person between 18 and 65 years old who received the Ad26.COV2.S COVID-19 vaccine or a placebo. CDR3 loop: CAISEGPSSRDEQFF. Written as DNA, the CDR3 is TGTGCCATCAGTGAAGGGCCCTCAAGTCGGGATGAGCAGTTCTTC.